These T cell receptor beta chains were read from a single sample in a study of blood T cells in healthy people across ages. One entry per CDR3 protein, called by TCRdb with MiXCR from the 5' RACE reads. The table lists around 1,000,000 distinct CDR3 sequences, 25% of them singletons. These data are also associated with another study on T cells of mothers and their children.

Sequenced sample: blood. The receptors were sampled from a girl aged 2 to 9 in good health. CDR3s include the opening cysteine and the closing phenylalanine or tryptophan. The D gene is left open where the match is weak. Clone size is not always given. Where it is, it says once, few, many or a class for expanded clones.

CDR3 length,clone size,J gene,V gene,D gene,CDR3 protein,CDR3 DNA
13,NA,TRBJ1-2,TRBV29-1,NA,CSVEEGGLWGYTF,TGCAGCGTTGAAGAGGGAGGCTTATGGGGCTACACCTTC
16,NA,TRBJ2-1,TRBV20-1,NA,CSAMSRFGGANNEQFF,TGCAGTGCTATGTCGAGGTTTGGCGGGGCAAACAATGAGCAGTTCTTC
15,NA,TRBJ1-4,TRBV29-1,TRBD1,CSAGQGRTTNEKLFF,TGCAGCGCCGGACAGGGAAGGACAACTAATGAAAAACTGTTTTTT
14,NA,TRBJ1-1,TRBV28,TRBD1,CASIPAGGNTEAFF,TGTGCCAGCATCCCGGCAGGGGGTAACACTGAAGCTTTCTTT
11,few,TRBJ2-3,TRBV29-1,NA,CSVGAGDTQYF,TGCAGCGTGGGAGCAGGGGATACGCAGTATTTT
14,few,TRBJ2-1,TRBV20-1,NA,CSGLRPSSYNEQFF,TGCAGTGGGCTTAGGCCTAGCTCCTACAATGAGCAGTTCTTC
17,NA,TRBJ2-1,TRBV7-3,TRBD2,CASSLIGVSGGHNEQFF,TGTGCCAGCAGCTTAATAGGGGTGAGCGGGGGCCACAATGAGCAGTTCTTC
14,NA,TRBJ2-7,TRBV29-1,TRBD2,CSVEVLAEGYEQYF,TGCAGCGTTGAGGTACTAGCGGAGGGCTACGAGCAGTACTTC
13,NA,TRBJ1-1,TRBV7-8,NA,CASSLWEQGRAFF,TGTGCCAGCAGTCTCTGGGAGCAGGGGAGAGCTTTCTTT
16,NA,TRBJ2-5,TRBV20-1,NA,CSARVRVAALGETQYF,TGCAGTGCTAGGGTCCGAGTAGCGGCTCTGGGAGAGACCCAGTACTTC
11,NA,TRBJ2-7,TRBV20-1,NA,CSARKAYEQYF,TGCAGTGCTAGAAAAGCCTACGAGCAGTACTTC
17,few,TRBJ1-2,TRBV12-3/TRBV12-4,NA,CATTPSAEGPMGYGYTF,TGTGCCACGACACCAAGTGCGGAGGGCCCAATGGGCTATGGCTACACCTTC
14,NA,TRBJ2-5,TRBV15,TRBD1,CATSNHRGKETQYF,TGTGCCACCAGCAACCACAGGGGGAAGGAGACCCAGTACTTC
14,NA,TRBJ2-7,TRBV27,TRBD1,CASSRGGTGYEQYF,TGTGCCAGCAGCCGGGGCGGGACAGGGTACGAGCAGTACTTC
14,few,TRBJ1-4,TRBV7-2,NA,CASSLEAGNEKLFF,TGTGCCAGCAGCTTGGAGGCGGGGAATGAAAAACTGTTTTTT
15,few,TRBJ1-2,TRBV24-1,NA,CATSDGSWADYGYTF,TGTGCCACCAGTGATGGTTCATGGGCAGACTATGGCTACACCTTC
15,NA,TRBJ2-7,TRBV5-1,NA,CASSLGGWRPYEQYF,TGCGCCAGCAGCTTGGGTGGTTGGCGACCCTACGAGCAGTACTTC
15,NA,TRBJ2-1,TRBV29-1,TRBD2,CSVVKRLAGYNEQFF,TGCAGCGTTGTAAAGCGGCTAGCGGGTTATAATGAGCAGTTCTTC
18,few,TRBJ2-7,TRBV28,TRBD1,CASSYHPPGTGASYEQYF,TGTGCCAGCAGTTACCACCCCCCCGGGACAGGGGCCTCCTACGAGCAGTACTTC
15,NA,TRBJ2-1,TRBV5-1,TRBD1,CASSWTGGVYNEQFF,TGCGCCAGCAGCTGGACAGGGGGAGTATACAATGAGCAGTTCTTC
18,NA,TRBJ2-1,TRBV29-1,TRBD2,CSVARLAGENPGYNEQFF,TGCAGCGTTGCCCGACTAGCGGGAGAGAATCCGGGCTACAATGAGCAGTTCTTC
13,many,TRBJ2-1,TRBV4-2,NA,CASSQDSRLGQFF,TGTGCCAGCAGCCAAGATTCCCGGCTCGGGCAGTTCTTC